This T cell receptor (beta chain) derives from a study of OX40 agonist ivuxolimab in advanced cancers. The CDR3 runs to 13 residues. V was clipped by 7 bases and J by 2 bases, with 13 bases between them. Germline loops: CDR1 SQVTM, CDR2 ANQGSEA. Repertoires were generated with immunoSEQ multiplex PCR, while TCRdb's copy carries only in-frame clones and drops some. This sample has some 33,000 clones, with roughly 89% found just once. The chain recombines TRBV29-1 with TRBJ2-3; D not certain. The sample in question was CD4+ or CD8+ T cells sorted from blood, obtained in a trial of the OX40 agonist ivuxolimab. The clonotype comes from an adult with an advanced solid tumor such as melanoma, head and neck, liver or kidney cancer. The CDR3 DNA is TGCAGCGCGGACCGAGAGTTCACAGATACGCAGTATTTT. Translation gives CSADREFTDTQYF.